This T cell receptor (beta chain) came from a study of blood T cells in healthy people across ages. Then a second PCR, running roughly 6 to 12 cycles, was carried out with a sample-barcoded 5' primer and a J-beta primer mix. TCRdb independently ran MiXCR on the 5' RACE reads; one entry per CDR3 protein. Of 540,000 or so distinct CDR3 sequences in the sample, 27% were seen once. Per germline, CDR1 MNHEY and CDR2 SVGEGT. The CDR3 is 12 amino acids. V gave up 6 bases and J gave up 8 bases, with 10 bases separating them. The sequence was collected from a woman aged 70-85 years in good health. This chain uses TRBV6-2 or TRBV6-3 with TRBJ1-4; D remains ambiguous. Sequenced: blood. CDR3 bases: TGTGCCAGCAGATCGTCGAGCGAAAAACTGTTTTTT. Translating gives CASRSSSEKLFF.